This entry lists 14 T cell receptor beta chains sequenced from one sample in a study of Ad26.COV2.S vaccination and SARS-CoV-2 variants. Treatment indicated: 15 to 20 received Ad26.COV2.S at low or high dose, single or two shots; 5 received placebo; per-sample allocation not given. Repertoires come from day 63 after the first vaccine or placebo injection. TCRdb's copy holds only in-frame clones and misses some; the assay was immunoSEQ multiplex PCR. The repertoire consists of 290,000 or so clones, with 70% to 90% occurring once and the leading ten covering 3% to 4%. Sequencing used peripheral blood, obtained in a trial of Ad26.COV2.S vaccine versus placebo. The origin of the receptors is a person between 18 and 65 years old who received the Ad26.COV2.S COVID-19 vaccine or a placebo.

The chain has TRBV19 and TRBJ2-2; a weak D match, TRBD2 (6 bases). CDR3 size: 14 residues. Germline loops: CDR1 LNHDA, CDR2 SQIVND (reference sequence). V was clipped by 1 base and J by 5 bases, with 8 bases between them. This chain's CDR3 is CASSIASGTGELFF. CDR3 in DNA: TGTGCCAGTAGTATAGCGAGCGGGACCGGGGAGCTGTTTTTT. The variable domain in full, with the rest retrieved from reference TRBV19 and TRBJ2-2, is DGGITQSPKYLFRKEGQNVTLSCEQNLNHDAMYWYRQDPGQGLRLIYYSQIVNDFQKGDIAEGYSVSREKKESFPLTVTSAQKNPTAFYLCASSIASGTGELFFGEGSRLTVL.

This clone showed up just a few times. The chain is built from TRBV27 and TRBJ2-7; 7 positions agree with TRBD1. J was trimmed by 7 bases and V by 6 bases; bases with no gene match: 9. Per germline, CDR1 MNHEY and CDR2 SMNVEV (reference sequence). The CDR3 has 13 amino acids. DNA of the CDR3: TGTGCCAGCAGCCCCGACAGGGCCGGGGAGCAGTACTTC. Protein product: CASSPDRAGEQYF.

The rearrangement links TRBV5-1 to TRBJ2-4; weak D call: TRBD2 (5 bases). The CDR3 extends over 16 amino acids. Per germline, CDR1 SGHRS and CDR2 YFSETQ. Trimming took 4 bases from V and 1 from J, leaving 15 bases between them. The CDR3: CASSPLVGVAKNIQYF. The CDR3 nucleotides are TGCGCCAGCAGCCCGTTAGTCGGGGTGGCCAAAAACATTCAGTACTTC.

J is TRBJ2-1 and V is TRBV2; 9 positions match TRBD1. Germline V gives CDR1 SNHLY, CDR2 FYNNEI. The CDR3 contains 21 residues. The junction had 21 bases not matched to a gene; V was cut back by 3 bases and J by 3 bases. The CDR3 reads CASSDSGQGFTRDSNYNEQFF. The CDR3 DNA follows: TGTGCCAGCAGTGACTCGGGACAGGGATTCACAAGGGATTCGAACTACAATGAGCAGTTCTTC. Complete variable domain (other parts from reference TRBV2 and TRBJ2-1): EPEVTQTPSHQVTQMGQEVILRCVPISNHLYFYWYRQILGQKVEFLVSFYNNEISEKSEIFDDQFSVERPDGSNFTLKIRSTKLEDSAMYFCASSDSGQGFTRDSNYNEQFFGPGTRLTVL.

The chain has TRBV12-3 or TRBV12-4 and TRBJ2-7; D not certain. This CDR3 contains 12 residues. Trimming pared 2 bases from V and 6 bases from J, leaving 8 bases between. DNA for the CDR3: TGTGCCAGCAGTTTACGCGTGGGCGAGCAGTACTTC. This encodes CASSLRVGEQYF.

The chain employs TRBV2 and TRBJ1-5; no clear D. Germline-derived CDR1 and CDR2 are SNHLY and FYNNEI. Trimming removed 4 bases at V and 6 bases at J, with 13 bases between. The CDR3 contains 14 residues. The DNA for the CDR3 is TGTGCCAGCAGTGCTGGCGGGAGGGTTCAGCCCCAGCATTTT. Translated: CASSAGGRVQPQHF.

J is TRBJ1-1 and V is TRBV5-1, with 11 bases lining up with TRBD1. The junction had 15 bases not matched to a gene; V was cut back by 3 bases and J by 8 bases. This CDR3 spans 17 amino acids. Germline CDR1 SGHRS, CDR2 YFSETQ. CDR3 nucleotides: TGCGCCAGCAGCTCTTTTCATCCCGGGACAGGGGGGACCGAAGCTTTCTTT. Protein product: CASSSFHPGTGGTEAFF.

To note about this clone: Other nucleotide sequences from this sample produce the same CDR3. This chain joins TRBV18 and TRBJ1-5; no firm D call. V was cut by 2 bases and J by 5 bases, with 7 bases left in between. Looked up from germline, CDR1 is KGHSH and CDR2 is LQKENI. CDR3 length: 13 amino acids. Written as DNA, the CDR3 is TGTGCCAGCTCACCAGACCGGGATCAGCCCCAGCATTTT. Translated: CASSPDRDQPQHF. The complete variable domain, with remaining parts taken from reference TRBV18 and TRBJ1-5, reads NAGVMQNPRHLVRRRGQEARLRCSPMKGHSHVYWYRQLPEEGLKFMVYLQKENIIDESGMPKERFSAEFPKEGPSILRIQQVVRGDSAAYFCASSPDRDQPQHFGDGTRLSIL.

The CDR3 sequence: CAWSVKYPEETQYF. In DNA, the CDR3 is TGTGCCTGGAGTGTAAAGTATCCGGAAGAGACCCAGTACTTC. The V and J genes are TRBV30 and TRBJ2-5; D unresolved. Germline CDR1 is GTSNPN and CDR2 is SVGIG (reference sequence). Between the trimmed V and J ends, which lost 0 bases and 3 bases, there was a span of 11 bases. The CDR3 totals 14 residues. The complete variable domain, with remaining parts taken from reference TRBV30 and TRBJ2-5, reads SQTIHQWPATLVQPVGSPLSLECTVEGTSNPNLYWYRQAAGRGLQLLFYSVGIGQISSEVPQNLSASRPQDRQFILSSKKLLLSDSGFYLCAWSVKYPEETQYFGPGTRLLVL.

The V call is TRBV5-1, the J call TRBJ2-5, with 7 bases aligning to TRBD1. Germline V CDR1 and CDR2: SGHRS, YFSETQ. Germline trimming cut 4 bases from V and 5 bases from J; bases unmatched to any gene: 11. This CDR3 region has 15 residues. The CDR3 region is CASSGLGGFGETQYF. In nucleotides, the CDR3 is TGCGCCAGCAGCGGTTTAGGGGGCTTCGGGGAGACCCAGTACTTC.

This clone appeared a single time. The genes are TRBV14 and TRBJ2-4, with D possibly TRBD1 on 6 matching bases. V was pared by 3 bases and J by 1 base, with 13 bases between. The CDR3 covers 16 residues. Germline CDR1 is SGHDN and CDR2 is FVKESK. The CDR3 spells CASSHTGLDAKNIQYF. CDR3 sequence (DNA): TGTGCCAGCAGCCATACAGGGTTGGATGCCAAAAACATTCAGTACTTC.

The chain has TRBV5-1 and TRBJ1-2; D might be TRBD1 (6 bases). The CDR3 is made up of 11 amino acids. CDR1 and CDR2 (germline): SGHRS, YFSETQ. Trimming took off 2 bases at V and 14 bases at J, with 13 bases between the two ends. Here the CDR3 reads CASSFGGVPTF. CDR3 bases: TGCGCCAGCAGCTTCGGGGGCGTTCCGACCTTC.

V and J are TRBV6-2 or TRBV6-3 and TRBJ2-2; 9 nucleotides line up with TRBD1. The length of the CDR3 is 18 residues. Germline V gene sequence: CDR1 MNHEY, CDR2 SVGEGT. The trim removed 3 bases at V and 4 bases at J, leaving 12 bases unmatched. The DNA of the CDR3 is TGTGCCAGCAGTTATGGTACAGGGGGCGACCGGAGCACCGGGGAGCTGTTTTTT. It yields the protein CASSYGTGGDRSTGELFF.

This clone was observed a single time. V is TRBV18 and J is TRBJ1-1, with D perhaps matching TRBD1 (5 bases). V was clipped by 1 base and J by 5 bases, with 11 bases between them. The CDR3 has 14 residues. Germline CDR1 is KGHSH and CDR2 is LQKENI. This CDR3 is CASSPRGGATEAFF. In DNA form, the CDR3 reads TGTGCCAGCTCACCACGGGGGGGAGCGACTGAAGCTTTCTTT.